The 26 T cell receptor beta chains reported below all come from one sample, sequenced in a study of control samples from healthy donors and cancer patients. Method: immunoSEQ multiplex PCR; TCRdb's copy keeps in-frame clones and lacks some. This table holds tens of thousands of clones, about 90% found once. Sequenced material: blood. The receptor set was obtained from a woman in her 50s in good health.

The V gene is TRBV7-3, the J gene TRBJ1-2; D gene ambiguous. This CDR3 contains 13 residues. Germline V lookup: CDR1 SGHTA, CDR2 FQGTGA. V lost 0 bases and J lost 4, with 6 bases in between. CDR3 nucleotide sequence: TGTGCCAGCAGCTTAACAGGGTCCTATGGCTACACCTTC. This sequence encodes CASSLTGSYGYTF. Complete variable domain (other parts from reference TRBV7-3 and TRBJ1-2): GAGVSQTPSNKVTEKGKYVELRCDPISGHTALYWYRQSLGQGPEFLIYFQGTGAADDSGLPNDRFFAVRPEGSVSTLKIQRTERGDSAVYLCASSLTGSYGYTFGSGTRLTVV.

The chain combines TRBV3-1 (or the pseudogene TRBV3-2) with TRBJ2-1; 12 nucleotides agree with TRBD2. The CDR3 is 17 amino acids. With V trimmed by 1 base and J by 6 bases, 7 bases remained unmatched. Germline loops: CDR1 LGHDT, CDR2 YNNKEL (reference sequence). The CDR3 here is CASSQGRLAGAGNEQFF. The CDR3 DNA is TGTGCCAGCAGCCAAGGCCGACTAGCGGGAGCCGGCAATGAGCAGTTCTTC.

V and J are TRBV11-1 and TRBJ2-2; 8 nucleotides agree with TRBD2. The CDR3 is 14 residues long. Germline trimming cut 6 bases from V and 4 bases from J; bases unmatched to any gene: 4. CDR1 SGHAT and CDR2 FQDESV come from the germline V gene (reference sequence). CDR3 nucleotide sequence: TGTGCCAGCAGGGGGACTAGTCGCACCGGGGAGCTGTTTTTT. It translates to CASRGTSRTGELFF.

The V call is TRBV15, the J call TRBJ2-1; possible D gene TRBD2, 5 bases. Germline values: CDR1 LNHNV, CDR2 YYDKDF (reference sequence). V was pared by 5 bases and J by 6 bases, with 14 bases between. There are 14 residues in the CDR3. Here the CDR3 reads CATSGGLVGNEQFF. The CDR3 DNA follows: TGTGCCACCAGCGGCGGGCTAGTCGGCAATGAGCAGTTCTTC.

The rearrangement uses TRBV9 and TRBJ2-2, with 9 bases fitting TRBD1. The CDR3 has 15 residues. CDR1 and CDR2 (germline): SGDLS, YYNGEE. The V gene end was trimmed by 4 bases and the J gene end by 7 bases; junction bases not matched to a gene: 8. The CDR3 sequence: CASSPYRGRDGELFF. In DNA form, the CDR3 reads TGTGCCAGCAGCCCGTACAGGGGGCGAGACGGGGAGCTGTTTTTT.

This chain connects TRBV15 to TRBJ2-5; a possible D gene is TRBD2 (5 bases). The CDR3 extends over 14 amino acids. Germline V gives CDR1 LNHNV, CDR2 YYDKDF (reference sequence). Trimming shortened V by 0 bases and J by 6 bases, and 11 bases separated the two germline ends. The CDR3 DNA reads as TGTGCCACCAGCAGAGATCGGGGTAAGAAGACCCAGTACTTC. Protein: CATSRDRGKKTQYF.

As regards this clone: The junction departs from the called germline gene at one end, perhaps through a read error. V is TRBV19 and J is TRBJ1-5; maybe TRBD1 (5 bases). Germline assignment: CDR1 LNHDA and CDR2 SQIVND (reference sequence). This CDR3 spans 15 amino acids. The chain's CDR3 is CASSIGGWGNQPQHF. The DNA for the CDR3 is TGTGCCAGTAGCATAGGAGGGTGGGGGAATCAGCCCCAGCATTTT.

This clone was seen only a few times. The chain recombines TRBV5-1 with TRBJ1-2; tentatively, D is TRBD1 (5 bases). Trimming shortened V by 8 bases and J by 0 bases, and 17 bases separated the two germline ends. CDR3 size: 15 residues. Germline loops: CDR1 SGHRS, CDR2 YFSETQ. CDR3 coding DNA: TGCGCCAGTAAGCCGAGACAGCAATCTAACTATGGCTACACCTTC. Translating it yields CASKPRQQSNYGYTF.

This clone is a singleton in its sample. This rearrangement joins TRBV5-4 to TRBJ2-1; D gene ambiguous. CDR1 SGHNT and CDR2 YYREEE come from the germline V gene (reference sequence). CDR3 length: 13 amino acids. Trimming removed 0 bases from V and 5 bases from J, with 6 bases in between. The CDR3 region is CASSLVRDNEQFF. DNA for the CDR3: TGTGCCAGCAGCTTGGTAAGGGACAATGAGCAGTTCTTC.

This clone was observed once. V and J are TRBV24-1 and TRBJ2-2; D unclear. Germline assignment: CDR1 KGHDR and CDR2 SFDVKD. V dropped 2 bases and J dropped 9 bases, with 6 bases sitting between them. The CDR3 is made up of 12 amino acids. The CDR3 nucleotides read TGTGCCACCAGTGATTCCTCGAGGGAGCTGTTTTTT. The encoded protein is CATSDSSRELFF.

The rearrangement joins TRBV6-4 to TRBJ2-3, with D unresolved. Germline V gene sequence: CDR1 MRHNA, CDR2 SNTAGT. V lost 3 bases to trimming and J lost 3 bases, with 7 bases between them. This CDR3 has 13 residues. The CDR3 nucleotides read TGTGCCAGCAGTGAAGAAGGGACAGATACGCAGTATTTT. Translated, it gives CASSEEGTDTQYF.

This chain uses TRBV11-2 with TRBJ1-3; D perhaps matches TRBD1 (5 bases). The CDR3 is 18 amino acids. V shed 6 bases and J shed 0 bases, with 21 bases lying between them. The germline gives CDR1 SGHAT, CDR2 FQNNGV. CDR3 protein: CASRMSPAGLNSGNTIYF. The CDR3 nucleotides are TGTGCCAGCAGAATGTCCCCTGCGGGGCTTAACTCTGGAAACACCATATATTTT.

The chain combines TRBV11-3 with TRBJ1-1, with D perhaps TRBD1 (6 bases). V lost 4 bases, J lost 1 base, and 13 bases lay in between. CDR3 length equals 15 residues. CDR1 is SGHNT, CDR2 YENEEA, per germline. CDR3 region: CASSSSWGANTEAFF. CDR3 bases: TGTGCCAGCAGCTCCTCTTGGGGGGCGAACACTGAAGCTTTCTTT.

The chain uses TRBV5-1 and TRBJ1-1, with a weak D call TRBD1 (6 bases). From germline, CDR1 is SGHRS and CDR2 YFSETQ. Trimming removed 5 bases at V and 4 bases at J, with 12 bases between. The CDR3 sequence is 13 residues long. CDR3 protein: CASSLQGSTEAFF. The CDR3 nucleotides read TGCGCCAGCAGTTTACAGGGTAGCACTGAAGCTTTCTTT.

This clone was seen only a few times. The chain has TRBV6-5 and TRBJ1-6; TRBD1 might be the D (6 bases). V lost 6 bases to trimming and J lost 7 bases, with 13 bases between them. This CDR3 spans 14 amino acids. Germline V lookup: CDR1 MNHEY, CDR2 SVGAGI. CDR3 residues: CASRSTGMNSPLHF. Written as DNA, the CDR3 is TGTGCCAGCAGGTCAACAGGGATGAATTCACCCCTCCACTTT.

The chain is built from TRBV15 and TRBJ2-7; 9 positions agree with TRBD1. Germline CDR1 is LNHNV and CDR2 is YYDKDF (reference sequence). V lost 0 bases and J lost 2; bases outside the gene matches: 8. CDR3 size: 17 residues. CDR3 coding DNA: TGTGCCACCAGCAGAGATCTTGGGACAGGGAGGGCCTACGAGCAGTACTTC. This codes for CATSRDLGTGRAYEQYF.

The J gene is TRBJ2-7, the V gene TRBV18; possibly TRBD1 for D (5 bases). CDR1 is KGHSH, CDR2 LQKENI, per germline. The CDR3 totals 14 residues. The V and J ends lost 1 base and 1 base respectively, with 8 bases between them. The CDR3 is CASSPQGVSYEQYF. The CDR3 nucleotides are TGTGCCAGCTCACCACAAGGGGTGTCCTACGAGCAGTACTTC.

The table lists this clone with a count of one. The V and J genes are TRBV14 and TRBJ1-1; D possibly corresponds to TRBD1 (5 bases). Germline CDR1 SGHDN, CDR2 FVKESK. The CDR3 runs to 15 residues. Trimming cost V 0 bases and J 4 bases, with 12 bases left between them. CDR3 sequence reads: CASSQESGHVTEAFF. CDR3 nucleotide sequence: TGTGCCAGCAGCCAAGAGTCGGGGCACGTCACTGAAGCTTTCTTT.

CDR3 in DNA: TGTGCCAGCAGTTTATACAGGGAAGATACGCAGTATTTT. This codes for CASSLYREDTQYF. V usage is TRBV27 and J usage is TRBJ2-3; a weak D match, TRBD1 (6 bases). Germline loops: CDR1 MNHEY, CDR2 SMNVEV (reference sequence). Trimming took 1 base from V and 5 from J, leaving 7 bases between them. The CDR3 sequence is 13 residues long.

The gene calls are TRBV6-4 and TRBJ2-6; TRBD2 might be the D (6 bases). Germline V gives CDR1 MRHNA, CDR2 SNTAGT. V was trimmed by 6 bases and J by 0 bases, leaving 15 bases between them. The CDR3 sequence is 17 residues long. CDR3 in amino acids: CASSPVSGFSGANVLTF. The DNA for the CDR3 is TGTGCCAGCAGCCCCGTGAGCGGGTTCTCTGGGGCCAACGTCCTGACTTTC.

This clone came up once. V usage is TRBV25-1 and J usage is TRBJ2-7; no clear D gene. Germline values: CDR1 MGHDK, CDR2 SYGVNS. CDR3 length equals 11 residues. The germline V and J ends were trimmed by 1 base and 2 bases, with 0 bases remaining between them. The CDR3 nucleotides are TGTGCCAGCAGTGAATCCTACGAGCAGTACTTC. Its protein is CASSESYEQYF.

The V call is TRBV23-1, the J call TRBJ2-3; D is unresolved. Being an ORF, TRBV23-1 has a function that is uncertain. V gave up 3 bases and J gave up 2 bases, with 3 bases separating them. The CDR3 sequence is 12 residues long. For the CDR3, the DNA is TGCGCCAGCAGTCAGTCCACAGATACGCAGTATTTT. Translated: CASSQSTDTQYF.

This clone is a singleton in its sample. The chain employs TRBV6-5 and TRBJ2-3; 7 bases line up with TRBD2. Germline CDR1 reads MNHEY; CDR2 reads SVGAGI. The CDR3 length is 14 residues. V dropped 5 bases and J dropped 4; count of bases not matched to a gene: 6. CDR3 loop: CASSSYLAADTQYF. CDR3 bases: TGTGCCAGCAGTAGCTATCTAGCGGCAGATACGCAGTATTTT.

The V and J genes are TRBV7-2 and TRBJ2-3, with 10 bases fitting TRBD2. The germline CDR1 and CDR2 sequences are SGHTA and FQGNSA. The CDR3 loop spans 15 amino acids. Unmatched junction bases numbered 4, after V lost 3 bases and J lost 4 bases. This CDR3 reads CASSFSGRAADTQYF. CDR3 in DNA: TGTGCCAGCAGCTTCAGCGGGAGGGCGGCAGATACGCAGTATTTT.

This clone was recorded once. The chain carries TRBV5-1 and TRBJ2-1; the match to TRBD2 covers 11 bases. This CDR3 is built from 16 residues. Germline assignment: CDR1 SGHRS and CDR2 YFSETQ. V gave up 7 bases and J gave up 5 bases; unmatched junction bases: 11. The CDR3 spells CASGPIIAGGHNEQFF. The CDR3 DNA is TGCGCCAGCGGCCCCATAATAGCGGGAGGGCACAATGAGCAGTTCTTC.

The V gene is TRBV29-1, the J gene TRBJ1-2; tentative D call: TRBD1 (6 bases). V shed 4 bases and J shed 2 bases, with 8 bases lying between them. CDR1 is SQVTM, CDR2 ANQGSEA, per germline. The CDR3 has 12 residues. DNA for the CDR3: TGCAGCGTTGCAGGGGCAAACTATGGCTACACCTTC. Its protein is CSVAGANYGYTF.